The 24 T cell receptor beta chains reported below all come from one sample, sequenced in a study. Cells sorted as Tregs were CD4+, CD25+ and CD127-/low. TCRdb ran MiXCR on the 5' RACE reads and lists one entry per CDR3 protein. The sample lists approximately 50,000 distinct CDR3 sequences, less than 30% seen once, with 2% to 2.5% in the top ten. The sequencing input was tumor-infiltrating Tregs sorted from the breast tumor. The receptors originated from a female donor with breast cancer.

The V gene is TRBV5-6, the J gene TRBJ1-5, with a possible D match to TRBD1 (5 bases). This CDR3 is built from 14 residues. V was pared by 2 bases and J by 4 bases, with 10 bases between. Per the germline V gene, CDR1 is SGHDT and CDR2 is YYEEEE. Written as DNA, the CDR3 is TGTGCCAGCAGCTTTTACGGGGGTAATCAGCCCCAGCATTTT. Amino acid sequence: CASSFYGGNQPQHF.

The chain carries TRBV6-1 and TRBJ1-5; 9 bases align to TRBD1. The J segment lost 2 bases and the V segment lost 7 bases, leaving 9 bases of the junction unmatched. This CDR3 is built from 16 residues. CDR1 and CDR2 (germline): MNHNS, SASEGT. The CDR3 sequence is CASNTGGAGGNQPQHF. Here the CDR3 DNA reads TGTGCCAGCAATACAGGGGGCGCGGGAGGCAATCAGCCCCAGCATTTT.

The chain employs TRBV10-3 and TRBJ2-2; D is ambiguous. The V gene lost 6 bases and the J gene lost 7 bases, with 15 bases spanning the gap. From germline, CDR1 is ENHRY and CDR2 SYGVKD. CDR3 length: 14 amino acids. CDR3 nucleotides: TGTGCCATCAGCGAGACGGCGGTTGGCGGGGAGCTGTTTTTT. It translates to CAISETAVGGELFF.

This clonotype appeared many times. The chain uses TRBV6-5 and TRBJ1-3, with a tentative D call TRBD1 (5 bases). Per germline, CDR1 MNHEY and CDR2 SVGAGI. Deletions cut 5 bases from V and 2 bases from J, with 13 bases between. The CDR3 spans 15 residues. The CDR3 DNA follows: TGTGCCAGCAGTGTAGACAGATTTACTGGAAACACCATATATTTT. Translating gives CASSVDRFTGNTIYF.

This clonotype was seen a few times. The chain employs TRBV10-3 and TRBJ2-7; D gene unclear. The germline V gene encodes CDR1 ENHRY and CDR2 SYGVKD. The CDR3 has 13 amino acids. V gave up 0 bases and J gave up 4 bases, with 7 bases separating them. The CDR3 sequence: CAISESTPYEQYF. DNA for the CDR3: TGTGCCATCAGTGAGTCGACCCCGTACGAGCAGTACTTC.

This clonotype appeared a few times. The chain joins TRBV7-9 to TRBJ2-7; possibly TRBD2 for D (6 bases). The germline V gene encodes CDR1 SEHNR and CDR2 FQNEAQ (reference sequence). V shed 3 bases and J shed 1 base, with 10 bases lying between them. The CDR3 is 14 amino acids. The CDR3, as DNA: TGTGCCAGCAGCTTTTCGGAGGGTTCCTACGAGCAGTACTTC. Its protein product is CASSFSEGSYEQYF.

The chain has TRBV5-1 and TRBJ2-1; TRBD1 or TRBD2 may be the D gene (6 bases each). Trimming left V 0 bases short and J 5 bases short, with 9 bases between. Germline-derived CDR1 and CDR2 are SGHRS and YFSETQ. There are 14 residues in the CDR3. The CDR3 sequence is CASSLDGGNNEQFF. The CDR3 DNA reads TGCGCCAGCAGCTTGGACGGGGGCAACAATGAGCAGTTCTTC.

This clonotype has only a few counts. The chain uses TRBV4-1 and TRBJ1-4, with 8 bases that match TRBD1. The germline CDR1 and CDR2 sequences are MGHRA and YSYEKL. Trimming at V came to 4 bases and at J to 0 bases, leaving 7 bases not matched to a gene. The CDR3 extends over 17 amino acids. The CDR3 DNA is TGCGCCAGCAGCCTTCGACAGGGGAGCGCAACTAATGAAAAACTGTTTTTT. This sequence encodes CASSLRQGSATNEKLFF.

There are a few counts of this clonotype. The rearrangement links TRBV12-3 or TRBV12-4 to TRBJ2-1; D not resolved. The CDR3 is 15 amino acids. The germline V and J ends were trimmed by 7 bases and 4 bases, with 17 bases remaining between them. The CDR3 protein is CASTDGSSGYNEQFF. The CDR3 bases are TGTGCCAGCACCGATGGGTCTAGTGGGTACAATGAGCAGTTCTTC.

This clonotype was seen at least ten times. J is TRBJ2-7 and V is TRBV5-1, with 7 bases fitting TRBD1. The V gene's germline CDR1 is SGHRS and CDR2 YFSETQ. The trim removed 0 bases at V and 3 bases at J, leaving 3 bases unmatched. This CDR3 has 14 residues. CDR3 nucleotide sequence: TGCGCCAGCAGCTTGGGGGGACAGATCTACGAGCAGTACTTC. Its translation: CASSLGGQIYEQYF.

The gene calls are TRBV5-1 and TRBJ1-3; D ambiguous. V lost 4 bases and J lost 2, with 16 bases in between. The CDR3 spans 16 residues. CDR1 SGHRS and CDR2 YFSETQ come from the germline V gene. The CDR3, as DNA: TGCGCCAGCAGCGGGCAAGCAGCGCTCCCTGGAAACACCATATATTTT. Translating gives CASSGQAALPGNTIYF. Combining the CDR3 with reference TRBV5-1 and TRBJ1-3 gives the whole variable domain KAGVTQTPRYLIKTRGQQVTLSCSPISGHRSVSWYQQTPGQGLQFLFEYFSETQRNKGNFPGRFSGRQFSNSRSEMNVSTLELGDSALYLCASSGQAALPGNTIYFGEGSWLTVV.

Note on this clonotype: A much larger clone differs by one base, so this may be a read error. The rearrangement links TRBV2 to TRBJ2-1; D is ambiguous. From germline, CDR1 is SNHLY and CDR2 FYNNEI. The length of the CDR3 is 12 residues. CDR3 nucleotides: TGTGCCAGCAGTGTTTCTTACAATGAGCGGTTCTTC. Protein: CASSVSYNERFF.

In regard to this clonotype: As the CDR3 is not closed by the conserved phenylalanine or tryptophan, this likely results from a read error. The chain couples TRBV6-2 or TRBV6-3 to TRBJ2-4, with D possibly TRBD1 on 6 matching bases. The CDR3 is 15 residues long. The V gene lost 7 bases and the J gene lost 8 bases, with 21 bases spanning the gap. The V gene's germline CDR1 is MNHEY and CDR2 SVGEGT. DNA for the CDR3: TGTGCCAGCACCCACCCAACAGGGAACACGGACATTCAGTACCTC. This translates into CASTHPTGNTDIQYL.

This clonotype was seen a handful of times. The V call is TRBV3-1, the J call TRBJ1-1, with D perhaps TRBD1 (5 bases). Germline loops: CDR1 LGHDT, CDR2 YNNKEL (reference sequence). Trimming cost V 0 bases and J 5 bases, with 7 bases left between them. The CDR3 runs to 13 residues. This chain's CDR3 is CASSQEGTTEAFF. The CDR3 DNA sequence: TGTGCCAGCAGCCAAGAAGGGACTACTGAAGCTTTCTTT.

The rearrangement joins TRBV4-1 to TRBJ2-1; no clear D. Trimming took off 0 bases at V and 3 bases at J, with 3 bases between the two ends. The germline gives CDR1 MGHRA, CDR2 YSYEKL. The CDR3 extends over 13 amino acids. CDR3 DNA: TGCGCCAGCAGCCAAGATTACTACAATGAGCAGTTCTTC. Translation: CASSQDYYNEQFF.

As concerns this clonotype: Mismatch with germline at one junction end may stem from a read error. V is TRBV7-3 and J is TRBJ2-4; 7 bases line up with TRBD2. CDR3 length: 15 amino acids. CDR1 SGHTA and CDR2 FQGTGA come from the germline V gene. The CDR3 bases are TGTGCCAGCAGCTTGGAGCGGGGCGGGGAAAACATTCGGTACTTC. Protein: CASSLERGGENIRYF.

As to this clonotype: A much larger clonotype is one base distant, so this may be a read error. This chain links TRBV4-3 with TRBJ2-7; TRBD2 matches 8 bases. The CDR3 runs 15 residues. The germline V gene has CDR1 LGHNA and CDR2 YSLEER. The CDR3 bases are TGCGCCGGCAGTTATCAACGAGCGGGAGCCCACGAGCAGTACTTC. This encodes CAGSYQRAGAHEQYF.

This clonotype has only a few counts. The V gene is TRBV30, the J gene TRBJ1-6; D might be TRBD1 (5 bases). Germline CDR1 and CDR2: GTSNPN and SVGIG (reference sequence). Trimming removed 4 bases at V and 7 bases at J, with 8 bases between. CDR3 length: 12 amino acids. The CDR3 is CAWNSGNSPLHF. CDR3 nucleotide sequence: TGTGCCTGGAATTCAGGGAATTCACCCCTCCACTTT.

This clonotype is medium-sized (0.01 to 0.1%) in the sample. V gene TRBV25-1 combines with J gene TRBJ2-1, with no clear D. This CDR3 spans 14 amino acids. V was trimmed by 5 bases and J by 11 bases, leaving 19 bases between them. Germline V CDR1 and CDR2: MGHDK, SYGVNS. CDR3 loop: CASSPFRGSVKQFF. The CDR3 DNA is TGTGCCAGCAGTCCCTTTCGCGGTTCAGTTAAGCAGTTCTTC.

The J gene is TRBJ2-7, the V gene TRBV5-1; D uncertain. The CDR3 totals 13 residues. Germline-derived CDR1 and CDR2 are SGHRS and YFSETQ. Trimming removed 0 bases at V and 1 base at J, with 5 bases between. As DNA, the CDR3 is TGCGCCAGCAGCTTGGTAGATTCCTACGAGCAGTACTTC. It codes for CASSLVDSYEQYF.

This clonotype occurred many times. The CDR3: CASSQAGGANGYTF. CDR3 DNA: TGCGCCAGCAGCCAAGCGGGGGGCGCAAATGGCTACACCTTC. The chain couples TRBV4-1 to TRBJ1-2, with D perhaps matching TRBD1 (6 bases). Germline V gene lookup returns CDR1 MGHRA and CDR2 YSYEKL. Trimming stripped 1 base from V and 6 bases from J, with 12 bases between. This CDR3 comprises 14 residues.

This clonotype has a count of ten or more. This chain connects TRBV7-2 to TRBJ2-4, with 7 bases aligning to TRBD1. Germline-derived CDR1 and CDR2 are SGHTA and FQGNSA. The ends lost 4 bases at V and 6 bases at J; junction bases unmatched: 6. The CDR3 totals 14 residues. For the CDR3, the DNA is TGTGCCAGCAGCTCTACAGGGGAAGGAAACATTCAGTACTTC. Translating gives CASSSTGEGNIQYF.

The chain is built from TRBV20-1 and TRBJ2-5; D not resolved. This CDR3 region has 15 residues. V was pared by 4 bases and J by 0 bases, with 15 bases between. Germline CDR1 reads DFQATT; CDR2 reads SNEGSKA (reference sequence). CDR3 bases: TGCAGTGCTACCCGACTGAAAGAGTACCAAGAGACCCAGTACTTC. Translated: CSATRLKEYQETQYF.

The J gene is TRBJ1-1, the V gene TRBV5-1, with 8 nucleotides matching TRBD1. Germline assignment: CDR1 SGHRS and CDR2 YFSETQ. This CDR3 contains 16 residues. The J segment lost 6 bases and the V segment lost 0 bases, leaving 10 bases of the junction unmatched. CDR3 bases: TGCGCCAGCAGCTTGGATCAGGGGGCGGTTGGAGCTGAAGCTTTCTTT. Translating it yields CASSLDQGAVGAEAFF.